This is a list of T cell receptor beta chains from one sample in a study of T cells in Graves' hyperthyroidism and ophthalmopathy. TCRdb reprocessed the multiplex PCR reads with MiXCR, giving one entry per CDR3 protein. This table has some 800,000 distinct CDR3 sequences, 38% appearing once. Specimen: blood. The receptors stem from a man in his late teens or twenties with Graves' hyperthyroidism. CDR3s include the opening cysteine and the closing phenylalanine or tryptophan. A D gene is named only where the DNA matches it firmly. The size field is filled for only some rows; it gives once, few, many or a size class.

D gene	V gene	clone size	J gene	CDR3 DNA	CDR3 protein
.	TRBV4-1	.	TRBJ1-6	TGCGCCAGCAGCCCCGGCGCGGGGGCAGGTAATTCACCCCTCCACTTT	CASSPGAGAGNSPLHF
TRBD1	TRBV7-9	few	TRBJ1-4	TGTGCCAGCAGCTTAGGGCCAGGGGGCGAAGAAAAACTGTTTTTT	CASSLGPGGEEKLFF
.	TRBV7-9	many	TRBJ2-6	TGTGCCAGCAGTCGAGAAACTGGGGCCAACGTCCTGACTTTC	CASSRETGANVLTF
.	TRBV5-8	many	TRBJ1-4	TGTGCCAGCAGAAATCAGGGAAAACTGTTTTTT	CASRNQGKLFF
TRBD1	TRBV10-2	many	TRBJ1-2	TGCGCCAGCAGTGAGTCGTTAGGGGGCGGGTATGGCTACACCTTC	CASSESLGGGYGYTF
.	TRBV6-5	.	TRBJ1-1	TGTGCCAGCAGTTTTGTCCCGGGACAGAACACTGAAGCTTTCTTT	CASSFVPGQNTEAFF
.	TRBV29-1	few	TRBJ2-2	TGCAGCATTCTTACACCTAACACCGGGGAGCTGTTTTTT	CSILTPNTGELFF
TRBD2	TRBV7-3	.	TRBJ2-7	TGTGCCAGCAGCCCATTGGGGCGGGAGGGATACGAGCAGTACTTC	CASSPLGREGYEQYF
TRBD1	TRBV7-3	.	TRBJ1-2	TGTGCCAGCAGCTTAAACAGGGGACCCTATGGCTACACCTTC	CASSLNRGPYGYTF
TRBD1	TRBV11-2	.	TRBJ2-7	TGTGCCAGCAGCGTAGCATTCTGGTTGGGGACAGGGACCTACGAGCAGTACTTC	CASSVAFWLGTGTYEQYF
TRBD2	TRBV7-9	once	TRBJ2-5	TGTGCCAGCAGCTTGGGGGGAGGGCCGGAGGAGACCCAGTACTTC	CASSLGGGPEETQYF
TRBD1	TRBV10-3	.	TRBJ1-5	TGTGCCATCAGCGGACAGGGGAACAATCAGCCCCAGCATTTT	CAISGQGNNQPQHF
TRBD2	TRBV9	.	TRBJ2-7	TGTGCCAGCAGCGTAGAGGCGGGAGGGGACTACGAGCAGTACTTC	CASSVEAGGDYEQYF
.	TRBV28	once	TRBJ1-1	TGTGCCAGCCGTTTCGGTGGGGGCGTTGAAGCTTTCTTT	CASRFGGGVEAFF
TRBD2	TRBV7-9	few	TRBJ2-7	TGTGCCAGCAGTTTAAGGCTAGCGGGCCCCTACGAGCAGTACTTC	CASSLRLAGPYEQYF
.	TRBV11-3	.	TRBJ2-7	TGTGCCAGCAGCACGACAGGCTACGGGCAGTACTTC	CASSTTGYGQYF
TRBD1	TRBV29-1	.	TRBJ1-2	TGCAGCGTTGAGGGGACAGGGGGCTATGGCTACACCTTC	CSVEGTGGYGYTF
TRBD2	TRBV9	.	TRBJ2-7	TGTGCCAGCAGCGGCGAGACTAGCGGGTACTACGAGCATTACTTC	CASSGETSGYYEHYF
TRBD2	TRBV2	many	TRBJ2-5	TGTGCCAGCAGTAGACTAGCGGGACAAGAGACCCAGTACTTC	CASSRLAGQETQYF
TRBD2	TRBV5-1	few	TRBJ2-7	TGCGCCAGCAGCGCAACGACTAGCGGGACGGGCGAGCAGTACTTC	CASSATTSGTGEQYF
.	TRBV29-1	.	TRBJ1-1	TGCAGCGAGCGACCAACAGGGACTGAAGCTTTCTTT	CSERPTGTEAFF
.	TRBV5-1	.	TRBJ1-2	TGCGCCAGCAGCCAATCGGTGGGTCCTAACTATGGCTACACCTTC	CASSQSVGPNYGYTF
.	TRBV5-4	.	TRBJ2-2	TGTGCCAGCAGCTTGGAGGGGGGGAGTTACGCCGGGGAGCTGTTTTTT	CASSLEGGSYAGELFF
.	TRBV29-1	many	TRBJ2-7	TGCAGCGTTGTTGGCGGTTACGCCTACGAGCAGTACTTC	CSVVGGYAYEQYF
.	TRBV2	many	TRBJ1-5	TGTGCCAGCAGTGATGGGACTCAATATCAGCCCCAGCATTTT	CASSDGTQYQPQHF
.	TRBV29-1	few	TRBJ1-5	TGCAGCGCCGCTGGAGGAGGCAATCAGCCCCAGCATTTT	CSAAGGGNQPQHF
.	TRBV15	.	TRBJ1-2	TGTGCCACCAGCAGAAACAGGGAGGGGGGCTACACCTTC	CATSRNREGGYTF
.	TRBV5-1	.	TRBJ1-1	TGCGCCAGCAGCGACCGGGACCTTCTTAAAGGTCCTGAAGCTTTCTTT	CASSDRDLLKGPEAFF
TRBD1	TRBV10-3	.	TRBJ1-5	TGTGGCACCGGGACAGGGGACAGGCAACAGCCCCAGCATTTT	CGTGTGDRQQPQHF
.	TRBV25-1	many	TRBJ1-4	TGTGCCAGCAGTAATGGGGCAACTAATGAAAAACTGTTTTTT	CASSNGATNEKLFF
.	TRBV19	.	TRBJ1-4	TGTGCCAGTAGTATCGCCAGGACAACTAATGAAAAACTGTTTTTT	CASSIARTTNEKLFF
TRBD2	TRBV7-2	.	TRBJ2-5	TGTGCCAGCAGCCCACAGGGGGGACTAGCGGGAGAGACCCAGTACTTC	CASSPQGGLAGETQYF
TRBD1	TRBV24-1	many	TRBJ1-5	TGTGCCACCAGTGACCACGCAAAGACAGGGGGTAATCAGCCCCAGCATTTT	CATSDHAKTGGNQPQHF
TRBD1	TRBV6-6	many	TRBJ1-1	TGTGCCAGCAGGCAGACAGGGACAGTGCCTTTCTTT	CASRQTGTVPFF
TRBD1	TRBV9	.	TRBJ1-2	TGTGCCAGCAGCGTGGGCTCGGGACAGCTGGACTACACCTTC	CASSVGSGQLDYTF
.	TRBV10-3	many	TRBJ2-7	TGTGCCATCAGTGAGGAACAGCACTACGAGCAGTACTTC	CAISEEQHYEQYF
.	TRBV24-1	many	TRBJ2-6	TGTGCCACCAGGGCACCTGGGGCCAACGTCCTGACTTTC	CATRAPGANVLTF
.	TRBV7-9	few	TRBJ2-7	TGTGCCAGCAGCCGCCCTCTAAAGGACGAGCAGTACTTC	CASSRPLKDEQYF
TRBD1	TRBV5-1	.	TRBJ1-6	TGCGCCAGCAGCCCGGGACAGCAACGTTCACCCCTCCACTTT	CASSPGQQRSPLHF
.	TRBV7-3	.	TRBJ1-1	TGCGCCAGCAGCCAACCGACAGCACGGAACACTGAAGCTTTCTTT	CASSQPTARNTEAFF
.	TRBV19	.	TRBJ1-1	TGTGCCAGTAGTATGGTGACAGCGAGGGGGGCTGAAGCTTTCTTT	CASSMVTARGAEAFF
.	TRBV2	few	TRBJ1-1	TGTGCCAGCAGTTGGGACAAAAACACTGAAGCTTTCTTT	CASSWDKNTEAFF
.	TRBV29-1	many	TRBJ1-2	TGCAGCGTTGAAGAAGGAACAGCCACCTATGGCTACACCTTC	CSVEEGTATYGYTF
TRBD1	TRBV20-1	few	TRBJ1-5	TGCAGTGCTATTGACAGGGCGCTCCCTAATCAGCCCCAGCATTTT	CSAIDRALPNQPQHF
TRBD1	TRBV7-9	many	TRBJ1-1	TGTGCCAGCAGCCCGACAGGGACCCCTGAAGCTTTCTTT	CASSPTGTPEAFF
.	TRBV25-1	.	TRBJ1-1	TGTGCCAGCAGTTCTCCAGACAGGTACACTGAAGCTTTCTTT	CASSSPDRYTEAFF
.	TRBV12-3/TRBV12-4	few	TRBJ1-5	TGTGCCAGCAGTTTTACGACAGGCCAGCCCCAGCATTTT	CASSFTTGQPQHF
TRBD1	TRBV20-1	.	TRBJ1-1	TGCAGTGCAAGAGAGGGGGCGGGTGAAGCTTTCTTT	CSAREGAGEAFF
.	TRBV28	few	TRBJ2-7	TGTGCCAGTGTCGGGAACTACGAGCAGTACTTC	CASVGNYEQYF
TRBD2	TRBV7-9	.	TRBJ2-5	TGTGCCAGCAGCTTGGCCTGGGAGCGGGAGGACCAAGAGACCCAGTACTTC	CASSLAWEREDQETQYF
.	TRBV24-1	.	TRBJ1-2	TGTGCCACCAGTGGGGCGGGGAGAGGCTACACCTTC	CATSGAGRGYTF
TRBD2	TRBV13	few	TRBJ2-7	TGTGCCAGCAGCCCGGGACTAGTTGGATTCTACGAGCAGTACTTC	CASSPGLVGFYEQYF
.	TRBV7-2	.	TRBJ2-5	TGTGCCAGCAGCAAGGTGGGGACGGGTGGCACTGAAGAGACCCAGTACTTC	CASSKVGTGGTEETQYF
.	TRBV20-1	few	TRBJ2-2	TGCAGTGCTCGACGCACCGGGGAGCTGTTTTTT	CSARRTGELFF
.	TRBV7-8	many	TRBJ2-7	TGTGCCAGCAGTCAGTCAGGGACTGTTGAGCAGTACTTC	CASSQSGTVEQYF
.	TRBV7-6	.	TRBJ1-4	TGTGCCAGCAGCCCGGATTGGACGAATGAAAAACTGTTTTTT	CASSPDWTNEKLFF